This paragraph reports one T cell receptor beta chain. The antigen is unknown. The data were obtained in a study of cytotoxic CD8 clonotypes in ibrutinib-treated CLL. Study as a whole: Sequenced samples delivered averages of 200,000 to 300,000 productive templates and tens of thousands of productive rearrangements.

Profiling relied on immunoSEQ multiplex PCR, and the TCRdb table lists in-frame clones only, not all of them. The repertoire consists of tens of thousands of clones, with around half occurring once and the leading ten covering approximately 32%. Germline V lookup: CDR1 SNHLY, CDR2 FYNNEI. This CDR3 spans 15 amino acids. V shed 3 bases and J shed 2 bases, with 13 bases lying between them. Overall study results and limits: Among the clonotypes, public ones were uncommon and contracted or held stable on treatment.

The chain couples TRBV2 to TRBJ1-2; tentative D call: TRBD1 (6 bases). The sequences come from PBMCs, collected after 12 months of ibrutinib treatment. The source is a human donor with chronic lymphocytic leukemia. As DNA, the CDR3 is TGTGCCAGCAGTGACTGGGGGCAGCGGAACTATGGCTACACCTTC. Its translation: CASSDWGQRNYGYTF.